A selection of T cell receptor beta chains follows, all from one sample in a study of control samples from healthy donors and cancer patients. Here immunoSEQ multiplex PCR was the method, and the copy in TCRdb shows in-frame clones only, minus some. The sample includes roughly 73,000 clones, over 75% seen only once; the top ten take about 26%. The sequencing input was blood. The source is a man in his forties or fifties in good health. CDR3s include the opening cysteine and the closing phenylalanine or tryptophan. A D gene is named only where the DNA matches it firmly. Where a row states a size, it is once, few, many or the class of an expanded clone; other rows omit it.

J | size | D | V | DNA | CDR3
TRBJ2-1 | - | TRBD2 | TRBV4-2 | TGTGCCAGCAGCCAAGACGGGACTAGTTTTGAGCAGTTCTTC | CASSQDGTSFEQFF
TRBJ2-5 | - | - | TRBV3-1/TRBV3-2 | TGTGCCAGCAGCCAAGAATTTGGGATGGGGGGAGAGACCCAGTACTTC | CASSQEFGMGGETQYF
TRBJ1-1 | - | - | TRBV4-1 | TGCGCCAGCAGCCCCAGGACCGCTATGAACACTGAAGCTTTCTTT | CASSPRTAMNTEAFF
TRBJ1-1 | - | TRBD1 | TRBV25-1 | TGTGCCAGCAGTGAATCGGGGTCGGACAGGGGAGCTTTCTTT | CASSESGSDRGAFF
TRBJ1-6 | - | TRBD1 | TRBV2 | TGTGCCAGGGGGACAGGTGGCTCCTATAATTCACCCCTCCACTTT | CARGTGGSYNSPLHF
TRBJ2-2 | - | - | TRBV2 | TGTGCCAGCAGCCAAGGACAGGAGGGGAAGAACACCGGGGAGCTGTTTTTT | CASSQGQEGKNTGELFF
TRBJ2-3 | - | TRBD2 | TRBV5-1 | TGCGCCAGCAGCCCACTAGCGGGAGGAGGTAGGACAGATACGCAGTATTTT | CASSPLAGGGRTDTQYF
TRBJ2-7 | once | TRBD1 | TRBV4-3 | TGCGCCAGCAGCCTCGGACAGGGTGTTGGCTACGAGCAGTACTTC | CASSLGQGVGYEQYF
TRBJ1-1 | - | - | TRBV6-2/TRBV6-3 | TGTGCCAGCAGTCCCCGGCCGGCCGGGAACACTGAAGCTTTCTTT | CASSPRPAGNTEAFF
TRBJ2-7 | - | TRBD2 | TRBV5-6 | TGTGCCAGCAGCTTGAGCCTAGCGGGAGCCACGTACGAGCAGTACTTC | CASSLSLAGATYEQYF
TRBJ2-7 | - | - | TRBV29-1 | TGCAGCGTTGGAACCCGGGGTAACGAGCAGTACTTC | CSVGTRGNEQYF
TRBJ1-2 | - | - | TRBV24-1 | TGTGCCACCAGTGATTCATCCGGGGCCTATGGCTACACCTTC | CATSDSSGAYGYTF
TRBJ1-1 | - | - | TRBV6-5 | TGTGCCAGCAGTTACGCTGGGGGCACTGAAGCTTTCTTT | CASSYAGGTEAFF
TRBJ2-1 | - | - | TRBV12-1 | TGTGCCAGCAGCTTTGTTCCAGGGGAAATCTACAATGAGCAGTTCTTC | CASSFVPGEIYNEQFF
TRBJ1-1 | - | - | TRBV27 | TGTGCCAGCAGCCCTCAGGGGAAACTGGGCACTGAAGCTTTCTTT | CASSPQGKLGTEAFF
TRBJ1-5 | - | - | TRBV6-5 | TGTGCCAGCAGTCCTACAGGGTTCAATCAGCCCCAGCATTTT | CASSPTGFNQPQHF
TRBJ1-1 | - | - | TRBV14 | TGTGCCAGCAGCGCCCTTAGGGACGGTGAAGCTTTCTTT | CASSALRDGEAFF
TRBJ2-7 | - | - | TRBV5-6 | TGTGCCAGCAGCCAAACTAGGAACGAGCAGTACTTC | CASSQTRNEQYF
TRBJ2-7 | - | - | TRBV13 | TGTGCCAGCAGCTTACCGGGGGCCTACGAGCAGTACTTC | CASSLPGAYEQYF
TRBJ2-6 | - | TRBD1 | TRBV28 | TGTGCCAGCAGTGGCGGACAGGGGTTATATGGGGCCAACGTCCTGACTTTC | CASSGGQGLYGANVLTF
TRBJ2-1 | - | - | TRBV7-9 | TGTGCCAGCAGCCAAGGACTGTGGGCGCAGTTCTTC | CASSQGLWAQFF
TRBJ1-2 | - | - | TRBV30 | TGTGCCTGGGGACACCCTAACTATGGCTACACCTTC | CAWGHPNYGYTF
TRBJ2-5 | - | TRBD1 | TRBV6-5 | TGTGCCAGCAGACGGACAGGGGGAGAGACCCAGTACTTC | CASRRTGGETQYF
TRBJ2-7 | - | - | TRBV5-6 | TGTGCCAGCAGCTTCGGTAGAACCTACGAGCAGTACTTC | CASSFGRTYEQYF
TRBJ2-7 | - | - | TRBV6-5 | TGTGCCAGCAGTTACTCTCCGGTGGGAACCTACGAGCAGTACTTC | CASSYSPVGTYEQYF
TRBJ2-2 | - | - | TRBV6-1 | TGTGCCAGCAGTGAAAAAGAGGAAACCGGGGAGCTGTTTTTT | CASSEKEETGELFF
TRBJ2-7 | - | TRBD2 | TRBV11-3 | TGTGCCAGCAGCTCAAGGACTAGCGGGATCGAAGAGTCCTACGAGCAGTACTTC | CASSSRTSGIEESYEQYF
TRBJ1-2 | - | TRBD1 | TRBV27 | TGTGCCAGCAGTCCTTTCCAGGGGGCAGGTTATGGCTACACCTTC | CASSPFQGAGYGYTF
TRBJ1-1 | - | - | TRBV30 | TGTGCCTGGAGTTTGGAAGTAATGAACACTGAAGCTTTCTTT | CAWSLEVMNTEAFF
TRBJ2-7 | - | - | TRBV28 | TGTGCCAGCACTCTGGGGGGCATCTCCTACGAGCAGTACTTC | CASTLGGISYEQYF
TRBJ2-1 | - | - | TRBV11-2 | TGTGCCAGCAGCTTACAGGGCAGGGTTAATGAGCAGTTCTTC | CASSLQGRVNEQFF
TRBJ1-1 | - | - | TRBV19 | TGTGCCAGTAGTATTTCCTTCCGGGGCCCTGAAGCTTTCTTT | CASSISFRGPEAFF
TRBJ2-2 | - | - | TRBV7-3 | TGTGCCAGCAGCTTAATCGGGGCGGGGACCGGGGAGCTGTTTTTT | CASSLIGAGTGELFF
TRBJ1-2 | - | - | TRBV12-2 | TGTGCAAGTCGCTGGTATCAGGGGCCCCCGGGCTACACCTTC | CASRWYQGPPGYTF
TRBJ1-5 | - | TRBD1 | TRBV2 | TGTGCCAGCACTCAGGGGGGAAGTGGCCAGCCCCAGCATTTT | CASTQGGSGQPQHF
TRBJ1-1 | - | TRBD1 | TRBV10-3 | TGTGCCATCAGTAAAACAGGGGGCAATGAAGCTTTCTTT | CAISKTGGNEAFF
TRBJ1-2 | - | TRBD1 | TRBV7-9 | TGTGCCAGCAGCTTAGCGGGACAGTGGAGCAATGGCTACACCTTC | CASSLAGQWSNGYTF
TRBJ2-5 | - | - | TRBV6-2/TRBV6-3 | TGTGCCAGCAGTTACGGGGGGGGGCTTGTGACCCAGTACTTC | CASSYGGGLVTQYF
TRBJ2-7 | - | - | TRBV21-1 | TGTGCCAGCAGCAAGGCGGGACAATTCTTGAGCTCCTACGAGCAGTACTTC | CASSKAGQFLSSYEQYF
TRBJ2-1 | - | - | TRBV7-2 | TGTGCCAGCAGCTTACTTGCGTATGAGCAGTTCTTC | CASSLLAYEQFF
TRBJ2-1 | - | - | TRBV4-2 | TGTGCCAGCAGCCAAGAATATGGCTCGGGGGTGGGCCCCTACAATGAGCAGTTCTTC | CASSQEYGSGVGPYNEQFF
TRBJ1-2 | - | - | TRBV5-4 | TGTGCCAGCAGACTCGCCGACGGCTATGGCTACACCTTC | CASRLADGYGYTF
TRBJ2-5 | - | TRBD2 | TRBV4-2 | TGTGCCAGCAGCCTTGAGCGGGGGACTCAAGAGACCCAGTACTTC | CASSLERGTQETQYF
TRBJ2-7 | - | TRBD2 | TRBV6-5 | TGTGCCAGCGCGTTCCTAGGGAGGGCCGGGGAGCAGTACTTC | CASAFLGRAGEQYF
TRBJ2-1 | - | TRBD2 | TRBV7-9 | TGTGCCAGCAGCTTAGCGCCGGGACTAGCGGGTCACGAGCAGTTCTTC | CASSLAPGLAGHEQFF
TRBJ2-7 | - | - | TRBV5-4 | TGTGCCAGCAGCCTAGACTTCAGCTCCTACGAGCAGTACTTC | CASSLDFSSYEQYF
TRBJ2-1 | few | TRBD2 | TRBV6-5 | TGTGCCAGCAGTAGGGACTATAGTACAGAGCAGTTCTTC | CASSRDYSTEQFF
TRBJ2-1 | - | - | TRBV7-2 | TGTGCCAGCAGCTCGGCGGTAGGTTACAATGAGCAGTTCTTC | CASSSAVGYNEQFF
TRBJ1-6 | - | - | TRBV29-1 | TGCAGCGTTGGCCTGAGCGGTTGGGGTTCACCCCTCCACTTT | CSVGLSGWGSPLHF
TRBJ1-5 | - | - | TRBV9 | TGTGCCAGCAGCGTAGTCTCAGGACATCACGTTAGCAATCAGCCCCAGCATTTT | CASSVVSGHHVSNQPQHF
TRBJ2-1 | - | TRBD2 | TRBV25-1 | TGTGCCAGCAGTGAATCAACGGGGGGGCTATACAATGAGCAGTTCTTC | CASSESTGGLYNEQFF
TRBJ2-7 | - | - | TRBV5-8 | TGTGCCAGCAGCTTGGCAAGGCGCGACGAGCAGTACTTC | CASSLARRDEQYF
TRBJ2-3 | - | - | TRBV19 | TGTGCCAGTAGTAAGGGACGTGTGGACTCGGCCTCCGTGGATACGCAGTATTTT | CASSKGRVDSASVDTQYF
TRBJ1-2 | - | - | TRBV9 | TGTGCCAGCAGCCCCCTCATCTTGGGGGAAGGATTGGATGGCTACACCTTC | CASSPLILGEGLDGYTF
TRBJ1-4 | - | - | TRBV19 | TGTGCCAGTATGGGCAGAGGCGCTGAAAAACTGTTTTTT | CASMGRGAEKLFF